This TCR beta chain was sequenced in a study of shared clonotypes between healthy human individuals. As regards this clone: What it recognizes is unknown.

Deep-level settings were used for running the assay. The protocol was immunoSEQ multiplex PCR, while the TCRdb copy is restricted to in-frame clones and leaves out a portion. Seen here are 550,000 to 850,000 clones, under 80% observed once, and the top ten hold about 1.8%. General study results and limits: Limitation of the genetic and exposure-history diversity represented came from the few donors.

The germline gives CDR1 SGHRS, CDR2 YFSETQ. With 0 bases clipped from V and 5 bases from J, the junction kept 9 bases outside the gene matches. This CDR3 spans 17 amino acids. The sample was memory CD4+ T cells sorted from blood. Specified subset: CD45RA-negative fraction. The V and J genes are TRBV5-1 and TRBJ2-1; 9 nucleotides agree with TRBD2. This receptor was taken from a woman younger than 45 in good health. The CDR3 protein is CASSLAQIAGVNNEQFF. The DNA for the CDR3 is TGCGCCAGCAGCTTGGCACAGATAGCGGGAGTTAACAATGAGCAGTTCTTC. The whole variable domain, filled in from reference TRBV5-1 and TRBJ2-1, reads KAGVTQTPRYLIKTRGQQVTLSCSPISGHRSVSWYQQTPGQGLQFLFEYFSETQRNKGNFPGRFSGRQFSNSRSEMNVSTLELGDSALYLCASSLAQIAGVNNEQFFGPGTRLTVL.